This T cell receptor (beta chain) was obtained from a study of blood T cell repertoires in COVID-19. Germline V lookup: CDR1 SGHKS, CDR2 YYEKEE (reference sequence). V shed 8 bases, J shed 3 bases, and the junction held 4 bases outside the gene matches. This CDR3 contains 13 residues. Sequenced by immunoSEQ multiplex PCR; TCRdb stores in-frame clones only, minus some. In the table there are 290,000 or so clones, around nine tenths of which are singletons. Clinical history as reported by participants underpinned cohort assignment. The chain is built from TRBV5-5 and TRBJ1-2, with 10 bases that match TRBD1. This TCR was recovered from a woman under 30 who had recovered from COVID-19. The sample comprised PBMCs or T cells enriched from blood (not recorded which). Here the CDR3 DNA reads TGTGCCAGTACCGGGACAGGGGACTATGGCTACACCTTC. Translation: CASTGTGDYGYTF.